One T cell receptor (beta chain) is described in this entry. Clones were read by immunoSEQ multiplex PCR, and TCRdb kept only the in-frame ones, dropping some. The sample shows 50,000 to 60,000 clones, 85% to 90% of them seen only once. This specimen comes from a study of blood T cell repertoires in COVID-19. Overall study: Acute and convalescent COVID-19 specimens originated in the United States, Italy and Spain.

CDR1 is KGHSH and CDR2 is LQKENI in the germline V gene. V shed 2 bases and J shed 6 bases, with 23 bases lying between them. The CDR3 runs to 18 residues. This TCR came from a human donor in a cohort sampled during active COVID-19. Sequenced material: peripheral blood. This chain uses TRBV18 with TRBJ1-5, with D possibly matching TRBD1 (6 bases). CDR3 nucleotides: TGTGCCAGCTCACCATCGGGGGGCGGAAGAGGGGGATCTCAGCCCCAGCATTTT. This sequence encodes CASSPSGGGRGGSQPQHF.